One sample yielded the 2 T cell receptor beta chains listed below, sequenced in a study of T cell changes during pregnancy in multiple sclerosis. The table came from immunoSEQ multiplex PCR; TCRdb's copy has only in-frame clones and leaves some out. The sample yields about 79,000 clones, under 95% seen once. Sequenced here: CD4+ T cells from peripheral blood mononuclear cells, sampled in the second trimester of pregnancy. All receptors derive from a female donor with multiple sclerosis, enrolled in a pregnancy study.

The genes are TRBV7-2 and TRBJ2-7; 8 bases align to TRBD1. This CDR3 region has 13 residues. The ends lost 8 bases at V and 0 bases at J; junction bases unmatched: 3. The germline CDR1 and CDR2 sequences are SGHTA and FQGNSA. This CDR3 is CASGQGNSYEQYF. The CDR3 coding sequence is TGTGCCAGCGGACAGGGAAACTCCTACGAGCAGTACTTC.

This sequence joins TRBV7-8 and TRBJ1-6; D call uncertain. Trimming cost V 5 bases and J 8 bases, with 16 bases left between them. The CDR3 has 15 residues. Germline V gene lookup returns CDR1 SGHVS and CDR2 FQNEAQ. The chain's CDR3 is CASSRLSGPDSPLHF. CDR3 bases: TGTGCCAGCAGCCGCCTTTCGGGTCCGGATTCACCCCTCCACTTT.